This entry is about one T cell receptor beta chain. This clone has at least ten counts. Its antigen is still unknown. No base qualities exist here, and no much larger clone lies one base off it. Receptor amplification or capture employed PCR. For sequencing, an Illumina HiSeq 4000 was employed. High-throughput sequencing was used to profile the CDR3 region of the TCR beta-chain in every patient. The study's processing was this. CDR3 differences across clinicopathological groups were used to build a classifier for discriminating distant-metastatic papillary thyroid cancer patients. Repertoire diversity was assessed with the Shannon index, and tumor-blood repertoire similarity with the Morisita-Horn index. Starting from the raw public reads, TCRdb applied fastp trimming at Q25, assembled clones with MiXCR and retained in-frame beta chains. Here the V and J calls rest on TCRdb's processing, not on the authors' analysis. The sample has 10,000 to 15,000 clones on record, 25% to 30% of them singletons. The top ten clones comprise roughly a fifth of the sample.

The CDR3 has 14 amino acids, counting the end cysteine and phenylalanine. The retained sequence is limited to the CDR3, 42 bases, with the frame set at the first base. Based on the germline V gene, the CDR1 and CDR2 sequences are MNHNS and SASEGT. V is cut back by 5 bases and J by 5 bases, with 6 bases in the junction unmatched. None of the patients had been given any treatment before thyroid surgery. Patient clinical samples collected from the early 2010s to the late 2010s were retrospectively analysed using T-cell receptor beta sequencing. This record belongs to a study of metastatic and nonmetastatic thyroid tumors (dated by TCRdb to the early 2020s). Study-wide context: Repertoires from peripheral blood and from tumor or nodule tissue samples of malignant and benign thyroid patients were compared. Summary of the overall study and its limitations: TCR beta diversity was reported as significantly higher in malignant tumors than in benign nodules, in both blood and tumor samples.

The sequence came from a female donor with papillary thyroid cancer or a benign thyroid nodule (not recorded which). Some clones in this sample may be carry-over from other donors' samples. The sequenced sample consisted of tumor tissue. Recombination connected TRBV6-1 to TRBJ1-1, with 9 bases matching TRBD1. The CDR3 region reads CASSWDRESTEAFF. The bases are TGTGCCAGCAGTTGGGACAGGGAATCGACTGAAGCTTTCTTT.